These 7 T cell receptor beta chains originate from one sample sequenced in a study of cytomegalovirus exposure and HLA in healthy donors. PCR used 60 Vbeta primers and 13 Jbeta primers. Assay used: immunoSEQ multiplex PCR; TCRdb lists only in-frame clones, some missing. The data show about 130,000 clones, with 79% seen just once and approximately 0.99% held by the top ten. The sequenced sample was PBMCs. The receptors here all came from a male donor in good health and CMV-seronegative.

This rearrangement joins TRBV15 to TRBJ2-5; 10 bases align to TRBD2. Germline V gene data show CDR1 as LNHNV and CDR2 as YYDKDF (reference sequence). This CDR3 has 18 amino acids. The V gene end was trimmed by 4 bases and the J gene end by 2 bases; junction bases not matched to a gene: 13. CDR3 sequence (DNA): TGTGCCACCAGCATCCAAGGTCGGGGACTAGCGTTTCAAGAGACCCAGTACTTC. Protein sequence: CATSIQGRGLAFQETQYF. Based on the CDR3 plus reference TRBV15 and TRBJ2-5, the full variable domain is DAMVIQNPRYQVTQFGKPVTLSCSQTLNHNVMYWYQQKSSQAPKLLFHYYDKDFNNEADTPDNFQSRRPNTSFCFLDIRSPGLGDTAMYLCATSIQGRGLAFQETQYFGPGTRLLVL.

This clone was picked up one time. The V call is TRBV14, the J call TRBJ2-5, with a weak D call TRBD2 (7 bases). CDR3 length equals 14 residues. Germline assignment: CDR1 SGHDN and CDR2 FVKESK. V lost 4 bases and J 3 bases, leaving 12 bases between the germline ends. As DNA, the CDR3 is TGTGCCAGCAGCCCTACAGGGAGGGAAGAGACCCAGTACTTC. Its protein is CASSPTGREETQYF.

The CDR3 is CASSPLRGSNQPQHF. The DNA of the CDR3 is TGTGCCAGCAGCCCCCTGCGGGGCAGCAATCAGCCCCAGCATTTT. V usage is TRBV7-9 and J usage is TRBJ1-5; TRBD1 is a possible D gene (5 bases). This CDR3 is 15 amino acids long. Per the germline V gene, CDR1 is SEHNR and CDR2 is FQNEAQ (reference sequence). The V gene lost 5 bases and the J gene lost 1 base, with 12 bases spanning the gap.

The chain joins TRBV6-6 to TRBJ2-3, with TRBD2 matching 11 bases. Germline V gene sequence: CDR1 MNHNY, CDR2 SVGAGI (reference sequence). The CDR3 spans 15 residues. Trimming cost V 8 bases and J 1 base; bases outside gene matches: 5. CDR3 nucleotide sequence: TGTGCCAGCTCCATGACTAGCGGGGGCACAGATACGCAGTATTTT. This translates into CASSMTSGGTDTQYF.

The genes are TRBV7-8 and TRBJ2-5; 10 bases are a match to TRBD2. With the DNA end fitting TRBJ2-7 better, the J assignment may be wrong. The CDR3 runs to 15 residues. Germline V gene data show CDR1 as SGHVS and CDR2 as FQNEAQ. The CDR3 DNA sequence: TGTGCCAGCAGCTTCAGCGGGGGGGCCTCCTACGAGCAGTACTTC. Amino acids: CASSFSGGASYEQYF.

This chain links TRBV2 with TRBJ2-4; tentatively, D is TRBD1 (5 bases). The CDR3 runs 14 residues. CDR1 and CDR2 (germline): SNHLY, FYNNEI. With 6 bases removed from V and 8 bases from J, the gap between germline ends came to 17 bases. This CDR3 is CASSASQGWDIQYF. In nucleotides, the CDR3 is TGTGCCAGCAGCGCAAGTCAGGGCTGGGACATTCAGTACTTC. The full variable domain, in which reference TRBV2 and TRBJ2-4 provide the parts outside the CDR3, is EPEVTQTPSHQVTQMGQEVILRCVPISNHLYFYWYRQILGQKVEFLVSFYNNEISEKSEIFDDQFSVERPDGSNFTLKIRSTKLEDSAMYFCASSASQGWDIQYFGAGTRLSVL.

The chain is built from TRBV9 and TRBJ2-5; 8 bases are a match to TRBD2. CDR1 and CDR2 from the germline V gene are SGDLS and YYNGEE. The CDR3 consists of 14 residues. V shed 0 bases and J 4 bases; nucleotides not matched to a gene: 2. CDR3 sequence: CASSVASGGETQYF. The CDR3 nucleotides are TGTGCCAGCAGCGTAGCGAGCGGGGGAGAGACCCAGTACTTC. Full variable domain (remainder filled in from reference TRBV9 and TRBJ2-5): DSGVTQTPKHLITATGQRVTLRCSPRSGDLSVYWYQQSLDQGLQFLIQYYNGEERAKGNILERFSAQQFPDLHSELNLSSLELGDSALYFCASSVASGGETQYFGPGTRLLVL.